This TCR beta chain was sequenced for a study of Graves' ophthalmopathy and Graves' hyperthyroidism. V lost 7 bases to trimming and J lost 7 bases, with 11 bases between them. CDR1 is MDHEN, CDR2 SYDVKM, per germline. This CDR3 is 12 amino acids long. Beta-chain TCR CDR3 regions were amplified from RNA transcripts. RT-PCR in the first round used HTBI primers; a second-round multiplex PCR followed. TCRdb called the multiplex PCR reads again in MiXCR, with one record for every CDR3 protein. The data hold some 520,000 distinct CDR3 sequences, with 13% to 15% observed a single time. This clonotype came up many times.

The V gene is TRBV28, the J gene TRBJ1-5; no reliable D call. The clonotype comes from a woman in her 30s with Graves' ophthalmopathy. The sample was blood. The CDR3 protein is CASTLLGQPQHF. CDR3 coding DNA: TGTGCCAGCACCCTCCTGGGACAGCCCCAGCATTTT.